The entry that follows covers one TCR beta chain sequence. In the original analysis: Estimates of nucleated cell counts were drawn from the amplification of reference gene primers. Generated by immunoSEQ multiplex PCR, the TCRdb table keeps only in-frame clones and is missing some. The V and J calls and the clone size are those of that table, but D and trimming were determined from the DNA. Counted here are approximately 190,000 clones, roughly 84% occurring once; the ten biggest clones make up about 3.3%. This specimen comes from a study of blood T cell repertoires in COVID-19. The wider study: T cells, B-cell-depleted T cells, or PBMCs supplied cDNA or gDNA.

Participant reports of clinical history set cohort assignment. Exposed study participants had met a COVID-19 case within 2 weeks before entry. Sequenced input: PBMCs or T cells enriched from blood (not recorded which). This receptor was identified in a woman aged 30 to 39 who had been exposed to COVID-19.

This CDR3 reads CASSAPLAGGRAEQFF. DNA of the CDR3: TGTGCCAGCAGCGCACCACTAGCGGGGGGACGAGCTGAGCAGTTCTTC. The chain uses TRBV9 and TRBJ2-1; 12 bases align to TRBD2. CDR1 is SGDLS and CDR2 is YYNGEE in the germline V gene. CDR3 size: 16 residues. The J segment lost 9 bases and the V segment lost 3 bases, leaving 10 bases of the junction unmatched.